The 16 T cell receptor beta chains below come from one sample, sequenced in a study of beta chain features in type 1 diabetes. Whole-study results and caveats: Moderate yet significant TCRB CDR3 shortening was seen in Type 1 diabetes patients in all four CD4+ subsets.

Every isolated RNA sample was fully reverse transcribed, so sequencing captured expressed TCRB transcripts. The protocol was immunoSEQ multiplex PCR, while the TCRdb copy is restricted to in-frame clones and leaves out a portion. The sample has hundreds of thousands of clones; roughly 13% are singletons. These receptors' antigens are unknown. The sample consisted of naive CD4+ T cells from blood. The receptors originated from a young man with type 1 diabetes.

The rearrangement links TRBV7-2 to TRBJ1-2; 9 nucleotides agree with TRBD1. The V segment lost 0 bases and the J segment 8 bases; nucleotides outside the gene matches: 7. Germline CDR1 is SGHTA and CDR2 is FQGNSA. The CDR3 runs 15 residues. This CDR3 reads CASSLAGTGFGGYTF. In DNA form, the CDR3 reads TGTGCCAGCAGCTTAGCCGGGACAGGGTTTGGGGGCTACACCTTC.

This clone was detected only a few times. The J gene is TRBJ2-7, the V gene TRBV29-1; D gene unclear. Germline V gene lookup returns CDR1 SQVTM and CDR2 ANQGSEA. The CDR3 extends over 13 amino acids. V lost 6 bases to trimming and J lost 3 bases, with 15 bases between them. The DNA for the CDR3 is TGCAGCGTCCATACCGGACCCGTCTACGAGCAGTACTTC. Amino acid sequence: CSVHTGPVYEQYF.

This clone appeared a few times. The rearrangement uses TRBV28 and TRBJ1-2, with TRBD1 matching 10 bases. The CDR3 is 14 amino acids. The germline V gene has CDR1 MDHEN and CDR2 SYDVKM. The ends lost 5 bases at V and 7 bases at J; junction bases unmatched: 7. The DNA of the CDR3 is TGTGCCAGCAGTCCGGGGGACAGGGGTTTTGGCTACACCTTC. Translation: CASSPGDRGFGYTF.

This chain connects TRBV7-9 to TRBJ1-1; D is unclear. Germline values: CDR1 SEHNR, CDR2 FQNEAQ (reference sequence). The CDR3 spans 13 residues. The germline V and J ends were trimmed by 5 bases and 1 base, with 8 bases remaining between them. The CDR3 loop is CASSPRTNTEAFF. In nucleotides, the CDR3 is TGTGCCAGCAGCCCTCGCACGAACACTGAAGCTTTCTTT.

This chain's CDR3 is CATSRSSGYTF. Written as DNA, the CDR3 is TGTGCCACCAGCAGATCTTCTGGCTACACCTTC. The chain employs TRBV15 and TRBJ1-2; the D is unclear. The CDR3 sequence is 11 residues long. V dropped 2 bases and J dropped 7 bases, with 5 bases sitting between them. From germline, CDR1 is LNHNV and CDR2 YYDKDF (reference sequence). Together with reference TRBV15 and TRBJ1-2, the CDR3 gives the full variable domain: DAMVIQNPRYQVTQFGKPVTLSCSQTLNHNVMYWYQQKSSQAPKLLFHYYDKDFNNEADTPDNFQSRRPNTSFCFLDIRSPGLGDTAMYLCATSRSSGYTFGSGTRLTVV.

The chain carries TRBV2 and TRBJ1-1; D possibly corresponds to TRBD1 (5 bases). The germline V gene has CDR1 SNHLY and CDR2 FYNNEI. The CDR3 extends over 13 amino acids. Trimming shortened V by 6 bases and J by 1 base, and 9 bases separated the two germline ends. CDR3: CASRNTGNTEAFF. The CDR3 DNA is TGTGCCAGCAGAAATACAGGGAACACTGAAGCTTTCTTT.

This clone was seen a handful of times. This chain links TRBV29-1 with TRBJ2-5; no clear D. Trimming stripped 4 bases from V and 2 bases from J, with 11 bases between. Germline CDR1 is SQVTM and CDR2 is ANQGSEA. The CDR3 runs to 13 residues. CDR3: CSVASDFQETQYF. Written as DNA, the CDR3 is TGCAGCGTTGCCTCCGACTTTCAAGAGACCCAGTACTTC.

This clone was seen a handful of times. The chain has TRBV5-1 and TRBJ2-3; 14 bases are shared with TRBD2. Germline V CDR1 and CDR2: SGHRS, YFSETQ. With V trimmed by 5 bases and J by 2 bases, 4 bases remained unmatched. This CDR3 spans 16 amino acids. DNA of the CDR3: TGCGCCAGCAGTGTGGGACTAGCGGGGGCCACAGATACGCAGTATTTT. Amino acids: CASSVGLAGATDTQYF.

J is TRBJ1-2 and V is TRBV29-1; TRBD1 might be the D (5 bases). This CDR3 has 14 residues. The germline V and J ends were trimmed by 3 bases and 3 bases, with 14 bases remaining between them. In germline, CDR1 is SQVTM, CDR2 ANQGSEA. CDR3 DNA: TGCAGCGTTGAGAGGGGCGGGGAAGACTATGGCTACACCTTC. Protein: CSVERGGEDYGYTF.

With regard to this clone: In the same sample, other DNA sequences code for this CDR3. The V call is TRBV29-1, the J call TRBJ2-3; unclear D gene. CDR3 length: 10 residues. Between the trimmed V and J ends, which lost 3 bases and 5 bases, there was a span of 3 bases. CDR1 is SQVTM, CDR2 ANQGSEA, per germline. In DNA form, the CDR3 reads TGCAGCGTTGACGGAGATACGCAGTATTTT. Translation: CSVDGDTQYF.

This clone was counted between two and nine times. The chain carries TRBV2 and TRBJ2-5; TRBD2 might be the D (7 bases). The CDR3 is made up of 13 amino acids. Germline values: CDR1 SNHLY, CDR2 FYNNEI. V was cut by 3 bases and J by 5 bases, with 10 bases left in between. CDR3 nucleotides: TGTGCCAGCAGTGACCGGGGGGCGGAGACCCAGTACTTC. This gives the protein CASSDRGAETQYF.

This clone was detected only a few times. The genes are TRBV7-9 and TRBJ2-5; D unresolved. The V gene lost 7 bases and the J gene lost 5 bases, with 14 bases spanning the gap. Germline V lookup: CDR1 SEHNR, CDR2 FQNEAQ (reference sequence). The CDR3 covers 13 residues. The CDR3 spells CASTPLSGETQYF. The CDR3 DNA follows: TGTGCCAGCACCCCATTATCTGGGGAGACCCAGTACTTC.

Regarding this clone: The same CDR3 also results from other DNA sequences found in this sample. This chain links TRBV7-9 with TRBJ2-3; 10 bases match TRBD2. The CDR3 is 16 amino acids. Germline-derived CDR1 and CDR2 are SEHNR and FQNEAQ (reference sequence). Germline trimming cut 3 bases from V and 0 bases from J; bases unmatched to any gene: 3. This chain's CDR3 is CASSLTSGRSTDTQYF. Written as DNA, the CDR3 is TGTGCCAGCAGCTTGACTAGCGGGCGTAGCACAGATACGCAGTATTTT.

The gene calls are TRBV7-9 and TRBJ1-1; D is unclear. The V gene's germline CDR1 is SEHNR and CDR2 FQNEAQ (reference sequence). The V gene lost 0 bases and the J gene lost 6 bases, with 8 bases spanning the gap. CDR3 size: 13 residues. In nucleotides, the CDR3 is TGTGCCAGCAGCTTAGCCCCTTCTCCTGAAGCTTTCTTT. The encoded protein is CASSLAPSPEAFF.

The gene calls are TRBV13 and TRBJ2-1; D is undetermined. CDR3 length equals 14 residues. Trimming left V 0 bases short and J 3 bases short, with 6 bases between. Germline V gene lookup returns CDR1 PRHDT and CDR2 FYEKMQ (reference sequence). The DNA for the CDR3 is TGTGCCAGCAGCTTAGGCGGCAACTACAATGAGCAGTTCTTC. It translates to CASSLGGNYNEQFF. The whole variable domain, filled in from reference TRBV13 and TRBJ2-1, reads AAGVIQSPRHLIKEKRETATLKCYPIPRHDTVYWYQQGPGQDPQFLISFYEKMQSDKGSIPDRFSAQQFSDYHSELNMSSLELGDSALYFCASSLGGNYNEQFFGPGTRLTVL.

This clone showed up just a few times. The chain couples TRBV10-3 to TRBJ1-2, with D perhaps matching TRBD1 (5 bases). Per the germline V gene, CDR1 is ENHRY and CDR2 is SYGVKD. Trimming shortened V by 4 bases and J by 3 bases, and 9 bases separated the two germline ends. The CDR3 has 13 amino acids. The CDR3 loop reads CAISVGADYGYTF. The CDR3 nucleotides are TGTGCCATCAGTGTAGGGGCGGACTATGGCTACACCTTC.